The entry below gives a single T cell receptor beta chain sequence along with its context. The antigen remains unidentified. The CDR3 is made up of 12 amino acids. V was clipped by 4 bases and J by 2 bases, with 6 bases between them. The germline V gene has CDR1 SGHRS and CDR2 YFSETQ. After expansion with viral peptide pools in the ViraFEST assay, antigen-specific CD4+ T cells were sequenced. Investigators separated out CD4+ T cells once approximately 11 days of culture had passed. This individual tested PCR-positive for SARS-CoV-2 infection between March and December 2020. Around 2.2 million PBMC per well received around 9.3 IU/ml IL-2 and roughly 10 ug/ml peptides in culture. This sample was included in a study of vaccination effects on CD4 cells after COVID-19. Background on the study: Convalescent patient samples, from a couple of individuals, date to 16 days and one week before vaccination. General study findings and limits: Clonal contraction was marked in infection- and vaccine-induced clones late after vaccination.

Profiling relied on immunoSEQ multiplex PCR, and the TCRdb table lists in-frame clones only, not all of them. In the table there are 35,000 to 45,000 clones, just under 75% of which are singletons. This sample comprised CD4+ T cells from PBMCs cultured with a peptide pool, obtained before COVID-19 vaccination. The TCR was taken from a human donor who had a prior SARS-CoV-2 infection. This sequence joins TRBV5-1 and TRBJ2-5; possible D gene TRBD1, 6 bases. The CDR3, as DNA: TGCGCCAGCAGCCAGGGGCAAGAGACCCAGTACTTC. Its translation is CASSQGQETQYF.